What follows describes a single T cell receptor (beta chain). Its antigen remains unidentified. TCRdb recomputed calls from the RT-PCR reads with MiXCR, one row per CDR3 protein. This sample has about half a million distinct CDR3 sequences, with approximately 7.7% found just once. The CDR3 covers 17 residues. V gave up 0 bases and J gave up 6 bases, with 21 bases separating them. Germline V gene lookup returns CDR1 SGHKS and CDR2 YYEKEE (reference sequence). This record comes from a study of response to subunit inactivated influenza vaccine. Study-wide points: There was a suggestion from the authors that each seasonal influenza vaccination recruits few new T cells.

This chain connects TRBV5-5 to TRBJ1-2; D possibly corresponds to TRBD1 (5 bases). The specimen was PBMCs from blood, collected less than 30 months after vaccination. The origin of this receptor is a man aged 50-75 years who received an inactivated influenza vaccine. The CDR3: CASSLGGAIPFRDGYTF. The CDR3 DNA reads TGTGCCAGCAGCTTGGGCGGGGCGATCCCTTTCCGTGATGGCTACACCTTC.